This passage covers 6 T cell receptor beta chains from one sample sequenced in a study of tumor T cells in aggressive B-cell lymphoma. Assay: immunoSEQ multiplex PCR; the TCRdb copy retains only in-frame clones and omits some. The table shows about 4,900 clones, with roughly 87% occurring only once. Input material: tumor tissue. The receptors stem from an adult with diffuse large B cell lymphoma.

The chain recombines TRBV4-3 with TRBJ1-4; the match to TRBD1 covers 12 bases. The CDR3 runs 20 residues. J gave up 7 bases and V 1 base, and 16 bases lay outside the gene matches. Germline V lookup: CDR1 LGHNA, CDR2 YSLEER. The CDR3 here is CASSQVSRGTGGYFREKLFF. CDR3 nucleotides: TGCGCCAGCAGCCAAGTCTCTCGTGGGACAGGGGGCTATTTTCGTGAAAAACTGTTTTTT.

The V call is TRBV5-1, the J call TRBJ2-1; unclear D gene. The CDR3 loop spans 11 amino acids. The V gene's germline CDR1 is SGHRS and CDR2 YFSETQ. The ends were cut back, 2 bases at V and 8 bases at J, with 5 bases in the middle. The CDR3 reads CASSFTDEQFF. As DNA, the CDR3 is TGCGCCAGCAGCTTTACGGATGAGCAGTTCTTC.

The chain is built from TRBV9 and TRBJ1-1; D remains ambiguous. Germline V gene data show CDR1 as SGDLS and CDR2 as YYNGEE. This CDR3 contains 15 residues. The V end lost 3 bases, the J end lost 4 bases, and 16 bases lay between the germline ends. CDR3 DNA sequence: TGTGCCAGCAGCGAGACGCTAGGCGCGGGCACTGAAGCTTTCTTT. This gives the protein CASSETLGAGTEAFF.

This sequence joins TRBV4-3 and TRBJ2-3, with D hard to call. CDR1 and CDR2 from the germline V gene are LGHNA and YSLEER. CDR3 size: 13 residues. V lost 2 bases and J 2 bases, leaving 5 bases between the germline ends. Written as DNA, the CDR3 is TGCGCCAGCAGCCAAATAAACACAGATACGCAGTATTTT. Residues: CASSQINTDTQYF.

The chain combines TRBV29-1 with TRBJ2-2; 10 nucleotides align to TRBD1. The CDR3 sequence is 14 residues long. Germline V gene data show CDR1 as SQVTM and CDR2 as ANQGSEA. Trimming removed 7 bases from V and 4 bases from J; junction bases left unmatched: 6. CDR3 bases: TGCAGCGCTCCGGGACAGGGGTCCACCGGGGAGCTGTTTTTT. It translates to CSAPGQGSTGELFF.

The chain couples TRBV7-9 to TRBJ2-7, with D possibly matching TRBD1 (6 bases). The CDR3 has 13 residues. V dropped 2 bases and J dropped 8 bases, with 13 bases sitting between them. Germline CDR1 and CDR2: SEHNR and FQNEAQ (reference sequence). CDR3 bases: TGTGCCAGCAGCTTAAACCTCCAGGGGCAGCAGTACTTC. It specifies CASSLNLQGQQYF.